Shown below are 24 T cell receptor beta chains from a single sample sequenced in a study of monozygotic twins with inflammatory bowel disease. From the 5' RACE reads, TCRdb lists one entry per CDR3 protein and no DNA. The sample holds around 400,000 distinct CDR3 sequences. The sequenced sample was blood. The receptors were gathered from a human donor with ulcerative colitis or Crohn's disease, or a healthy co-twin of an affected twin (not recorded which).

This CDR3 is CASSPDRSSYNSPLHF. V usage is TRBV5-1 and J usage is TRBJ1-6. CDR1 and CDR2 (germline): SGHRS, YFSETQ. This CDR3 is built from 16 residues.

The chain couples TRBV10-3 to TRBJ2-1; TCRdb's D call, TRBD2, is unchecked because there is no DNA. Germline CDR1 is ENHRY and CDR2 is SYGVKD. The CDR3 sequence is 16 residues long. The CDR3 reads CAISPSGTSGINEQFF.

The chain couples TRBV5-1 to TRBJ2-7; TCRdb designates TRBD2, a call that cannot be tested without DNA. The germline V gene has CDR1 SGHRS and CDR2 YFSETQ. CDR3 length: 17 amino acids. CDR3: CASSPNRGTSGIYEQYF.

V usage is TRBV28 and J usage is TRBJ2-2; lacking DNA, the TRBD2 call made by TCRdb goes unchecked. CDR3 length: 15 residues. Germline V gene lookup returns CDR1 MDHEN and CDR2 SYDVKM. CDR3 in amino acids: CASSFSQWGAGELFF.

The chain has TRBV6-1 and TRBJ1-1; TCRdb proposes TRBD1, but this gene call is untestable without DNA. CDR1 and CDR2 (germline): MNHNS, SASEGT. The CDR3 has 15 amino acids. CDR3 sequence reads: CASSDRQNYNTEAFF.

This chain links TRBV12-3 or TRBV12-4 with TRBJ2-7; TCRdb gives TRBD1 as the D gene, but with no DNA this cannot be confirmed. The CDR3 contains 14 residues. The CDR3 sequence is CASSPLLGGRGQYF.

The chain is built from TRBV5-1 and TRBJ1-6. This CDR3 is built from 14 residues. Germline V gives CDR1 SGHRS, CDR2 YFSETQ. The CDR3 sequence: CASSLAGENSPLHF.

This chain's CDR3 is CASSVALSSDTQYF. The chain recombines TRBV9 with TRBJ2-3. The CDR3 covers 14 residues. Germline CDR1 SGDLS, CDR2 YYNGEE.

V usage is TRBV11-2 and J usage is TRBJ2-1; as DNA is missing, the TRBD2 call by TCRdb cannot be tested. Germline CDR1 SGHAT, CDR2 FQNNGV. The CDR3 runs 14 residues. This CDR3 is CASSLDGGLGKQFF.

The chain combines TRBV5-6 with TRBJ1-5; the D call of TRBD1 rests on TCRdb alone, since no DNA is present to check it. This CDR3 is built from 14 residues. CDR1 SGHDT and CDR2 YYEEEE come from the germline V gene. CDR3 loop: CASSLTGAGQPQHF.

V gene TRBV18 combines with J gene TRBJ1-2. Germline CDR1 and CDR2: KGHSH and LQKENI. The CDR3 extends over 12 amino acids. CDR3 residues: CASSLQGGGYTF.

The chain combines TRBV3-1 with TRBJ2-5; TCRdb's D call of TRBD1 is untestable without DNA. Looked up from germline, CDR1 is LGHDT and CDR2 is YNNKEL (reference sequence). CDR3 size: 14 residues. The CDR3 loop is CASTWEGGRETQYF.

The chain employs TRBV20-1 and TRBJ2-1; the D call of TRBD1 rests on TCRdb alone, since no DNA is present to check it. Looked up from germline, CDR1 is DFQATT and CDR2 is SNEGSKA (reference sequence). The CDR3 spans 14 residues. The CDR3 spells CSAPGGSSYNEQFF.

Frequency places this clonotype as medium-sized. V is TRBV7-3 and J is TRBJ2-1; TCRdb's D call, TRBD2, is unchecked because there is no DNA. This CDR3 has 15 residues. CDR1 and CDR2 (germline): SGHTA, FQGTGA. The chain's CDR3 is CASSWGGSKGNEQFF.

The genes are TRBV2 and TRBJ2-1; absent DNA, TCRdb's TRBD1 call cannot be checked. The CDR3 loop spans 12 amino acids. Germline V lookup: CDR1 SNHLY, CDR2 FYNNEI. The CDR3 loop is CATLKGVGEQFF.

The chain has TRBV12-3 or TRBV12-4 and TRBJ1-6; the TRBD1 assignment by TCRdb is unverifiable without DNA. The CDR3 sequence is 16 residues long. This CDR3 is CASSGSGQGWNSPLHF.

The rearrangement joins TRBV6-5 to TRBJ2-5; the TCRdb call, TRBD1, lacks DNA for checking. The CDR3 runs 17 residues. In germline, CDR1 is MNHEY, CDR2 SVGAGI. The CDR3 loop is CASSYSRTGVSGETQYF.

The chain links TRBV30 to TRBJ1-4. The CDR3 consists of 14 residues. Germline V gene lookup returns CDR1 GTSNPN and CDR2 SVGIG (reference sequence). The CDR3 is CAWSGQARAEKLFF.

J is TRBJ2-3 and V is TRBV11-1; TCRdb reports TRBD1, a call that lacks DNA to check it against. Germline CDR1 and CDR2: SGHAT and FQDESV (reference sequence). The CDR3 extends over 17 amino acids. The CDR3 is CASSSWTLRAHRGTQYF.

This chain links TRBV5-5 with TRBJ2-2. The CDR3 extends over 14 amino acids. The germline CDR1 and CDR2 sequences are SGHKS and YYEKEE (reference sequence). CDR3 residues: CASSLGQKTGELFF.

The chain employs TRBV20-1 and TRBJ2-7. The CDR3 has 14 amino acids. Germline V lookup: CDR1 DFQATT, CDR2 SNEGSKA (reference sequence). The CDR3 here is CSARRPPFTYEQYF.

The J gene is TRBJ2-2, the V gene TRBV5-1; TCRdb returns TRBD1, unconfirmable since there is no DNA. The CDR3 has 16 amino acids. In germline, CDR1 is SGHRS, CDR2 YFSETQ. The CDR3 reads CASSLGAGVNTGELFF.

The rearrangement links TRBV29-1 to TRBJ1-2; with no DNA, the TCRdb D assignment of TRBD1 cannot be verified. CDR3 length: 14 amino acids. CDR1 and CDR2 (germline): SQVTM, ANQGSEA. CDR3 sequence reads: CSVEDGHRGRVYTF. The whole variable domain, filled in from reference TRBV29-1 and TRBJ1-2, reads SAVISQKPSRDICQRGTSLTIQCQVDSQVTMMFWYRQQPGQSLTLIATANQGSEATYESGFVIDKFPISRPNLTFSTLTVSNMSPEDSSIYLCSVEDGHRGRVYTFGSGTRLTVV.

The chain is built from TRBV24-1 and TRBJ1-1; the D gene TCRdb calls, TRBD1, cannot be checked with no DNA. CDR1 KGHDR and CDR2 SFDVKD come from the germline V gene. This CDR3 has 12 residues. The CDR3 loop reads CATRGRDAEAFF.